These 8 T cell receptor beta chains originate from one sample sequenced in a study of blood T cell repertoires in COVID-19 (dated by TCRdb to the early 2020s). Libraries were made using the immunoSEQ multiplex PCR assay. TCRdb mirrors the immuneACCESS table, restricted to in-frame sequences. Some clones are absent from its copies; in checked studies, under half trace to an unresolved V gene, and the reason for the others is unknown. This sample holds approximately 220,000 clones; roughly 85% were observed only once. Approximately 4.9% of the sample is in the top ten clones. The sample taken for sequencing was PBMCs or T cells enriched from blood (not recorded which). These TCRs come from a woman aged 45-65 years who had been exposed to COVID-19.

This rearrangement joins TRBV2 to TRBJ2-2, with 7 nucleotides matching TRBD2. With 2 bases clipped from V and 3 bases from J, the junction kept 6 bases outside the gene matches. The CDR3 spans 16 residues. Germline V gives CDR1 SNHLY, CDR2 FYNNEI. The CDR3, as DNA: TGTGCCAGCAGTGAACCTAGCCGGGGGGACACCGGGGAGCTGTTTTTT. This gives the protein CASSEPSRGDTGELFF.

The chain couples TRBV5-1 to TRBJ1-1; 7 bases agree with TRBD1. The CDR3 extends over 14 amino acids. The germline V gene has CDR1 SGHRS and CDR2 YFSETQ. Germline trimming cut 4 bases from V and 9 bases from J; bases unmatched to any gene: 12. The CDR3 reads CASSPEDRQIQAFF. Written as DNA, the CDR3 is TGCGCCAGCAGCCCCGAGGACAGGCAGATCCAAGCTTTCTTT.

This clone was found a few times. The same CDR3 arises from other DNA sequences in this sample as well. The chain has TRBV6-5 and TRBJ1-1, with TRBD1 matching 7 bases. The CDR3 loop spans 14 amino acids. Trimming cost V 8 bases and J 1 base; bases outside gene matches: 7. Per the germline V gene, CDR1 is MNHEY and CDR2 is SVGAGI. Here the CDR3 reads CASRRTGTNTEAFF. In DNA, the CDR3 is TGTGCCAGCCGCCGGACAGGAACGAACACTGAAGCTTTCTTT.

This chain links TRBV11-3 with TRBJ2-3; 10 bases match TRBD1. The J segment lost 5 bases and the V segment lost 4 bases, leaving 9 bases of the junction unmatched. The CDR3 has 16 residues. Germline V gives CDR1 SGHNT, CDR2 YENEEA. The chain's CDR3 is CASSSSTGTGEDTQYF. The CDR3 nucleotides are TGTGCCAGCAGCTCATCAACCGGGACAGGGGAAGATACGCAGTATTTT. Looking up the rest from reference TRBV11-3 and TRBJ2-3 gives the full variable domain: EAGVVQSPRYKIIEKKQPVAFWCNPISGHNTLYWYLQNLGQGPELLIRYENEEAVDDSQLPKDRFSAERLKGVDSTLKIQPAELGDSAVYLCASSSSTGTGEDTQYFGPGTRLTVL.

The V and J genes are TRBV7-2 and TRBJ2-1, with 7 bases lining up with TRBD2. This CDR3 contains 15 residues. From germline, CDR1 is SGHTA and CDR2 FQGNSA. V dropped 5 bases and J dropped 4; count of bases not matched to a gene: 8. The DNA of the CDR3 is TGTGCCAGCAGCCTTAACCAGGGACTATACAATGAGCAGTTCTTC. This translates into CASSLNQGLYNEQFF.

This chain joins TRBV30 and TRBJ1-4; D may be TRBD1 (5 bases). V was trimmed by 2 bases and J by 8 bases, leaving 12 bases between them. Germline CDR1 is GTSNPN and CDR2 is SVGIG (reference sequence). This CDR3 is built from 13 residues. CDR3 loop: CAWSRTPSEKLFF. The DNA of the CDR3 is TGTGCCTGGAGTCGGACACCCTCAGAAAAACTGTTTTTT.

This clone was recorded only once. The chain links TRBV6-5 to TRBJ2-2, with 7 nucleotides matching TRBD1. The CDR3 has 16 amino acids. The ends lost 2 bases at V and 5 bases at J; junction bases unmatched: 8. The germline CDR1 and CDR2 sequences are MNHEY and SVGAGI. The CDR3 DNA follows: TGTGCCAGCAGTTACCTGGGACAGTGGAGGACCGGGGAGCTGTTTTTT. Residues: CASSYLGQWRTGELFF.

This chain connects TRBV2 to TRBJ1-3; 12 nucleotides agree with TRBD1. The CDR3 extends over 17 amino acids. Germline V gene data show CDR1 as SNHLY and CDR2 as FYNNEI. V lost 7 bases to trimming and J lost 2 bases; unmatched junction nucleotides: 9. The CDR3 DNA sequence: TGTGCCAGCACAAAGTCGGGACAGGGGGCTACTGGAAACACCATATATTTT. This sequence encodes CASTKSGQGATGNTIYF.